These 31 T cell receptor beta chains came from one sample sequenced in a study of yellow fever vaccine responses in identical twins. TCRdb called the RT-PCR reads again in MiXCR, with one record for every CDR3 protein. Of roughly 18,000 distinct CDR3 sequences listed, around 67% are singletons. Source: T cells from blood (PBMCs), unsorted or a sorted subset (not recorded which), taken before or after yellow fever vaccination (not recorded which). These receptors all stem from a woman between 18 and 29 years old who received the yellow fever vaccine.

This chain uses TRBV7-3 with TRBJ2-2; D is ambiguous. The CDR3 loop spans 14 amino acids. Germline loops: CDR1 SGHTA, CDR2 FQGTGA. V dropped 2 bases and J dropped 0 bases, with 4 bases sitting between them. The CDR3 here is CASSLLPNTGELFF. The CDR3 DNA is TGTGCCAGCAGCTTACTGCCGAACACCGGGGAGCTGTTTTTT.

This clonotype was observed once. This rearrangement joins TRBV20-1 to TRBJ1-5, with D possibly TRBD1 on 5 matching bases. V lost 6 bases, J lost 0 bases, and 12 bases lay in between. CDR1 is DFQATT and CDR2 is SNEGSKA in the germline V gene (reference sequence). The CDR3 runs to 14 residues. The CDR3 region is CSAPDILSNQPQHF. DNA for the CDR3: TGCAGTGCCCCGGACATTCTTAGCAATCAGCCCCAGCATTTT.

The table lists this clonotype with a few counts. The DNA for the CDR3 is TGCGCCAGCAGCAACCACGACAGGGGCCTCACCAGCACAGATACGCAGTATTTT. Translation gives CASSNHDRGLTSTDTQYF. The gene calls are TRBV5-1 and TRBJ2-3; 8 nucleotides line up with TRBD1. Germline values: CDR1 SGHRS, CDR2 YFSETQ. The V segment lost 4 bases and the J segment 0 bases; nucleotides outside the gene matches: 13. The CDR3 runs to 18 residues.

This clonotype came up a few times. This chain links TRBV3-1 with TRBJ2-1; 7 bases agree with TRBD2. Per the germline V gene, CDR1 is LGHDT and CDR2 is YNNKEL (reference sequence). The CDR3 loop spans 15 amino acids. J lost 2 bases, V lost 1 base, and 2 bases had no gene match. CDR3 residues: CASSQVAGAYNEQFF. The DNA of the CDR3 is TGTGCCAGCAGCCAAGTTGCGGGAGCCTACAATGAGCAGTTCTTC.

The chain links TRBV5-1 to TRBJ2-5; D ambiguous. CDR3 size: 14 residues. Trimming removed 0 bases from V and 1 base from J, with 7 bases in between. Looked up from germline, CDR1 is SGHRS and CDR2 is YFSETQ. The CDR3 sequence is CASSLAGLQETQYF. CDR3 DNA sequence: TGCGCCAGCAGCTTGGCGGGTCTCCAAGAGACCCAGTACTTC.

The chain has TRBV18 and TRBJ1-4, with 11 bases lining up with TRBD1. CDR3 size: 19 residues. CDR1 and CDR2 (germline): KGHSH, LQKENI. The J segment lost 8 bases and the V segment lost 3 bases, leaving 17 bases of the junction unmatched. The CDR3 DNA reads as TGTGCCAGCTCACCGGGACTCCGGACAGGGGGCGTTGGGGACGAAAAACTGTTTTTT. It is translated as CASSPGLRTGGVGDEKLFF.

The V and J genes are TRBV12-3 or TRBV12-4 and TRBJ1-1; weak D call: TRBD1 (6 bases). The CDR3 covers 12 residues. V was cut by 6 bases and J by 4 bases, with 9 bases left in between. CDR3 loop: CASRWGATEAFF. For the CDR3, the DNA is TGTGCCAGCAGGTGGGGGGCCACTGAAGCTTTCTTT.

This clonotype counts as medium-sized. V is TRBV7-9 and J is TRBJ2-7; 8 bases fit TRBD1. Trimming took 5 bases from V and 7 from J; bases not matched to a gene: 4. The CDR3 has 12 amino acids. Looked up from germline, CDR1 is SEHNR and CDR2 is FQNEAQ (reference sequence). This CDR3 reads CASSTRQGEQYF. The DNA for the CDR3 is TGTGCCAGCAGCACACGACAGGGGGAGCAGTACTTC.

The rearrangement links TRBV20-1 to TRBJ1-2; D is perhaps TRBD1 (5 bases). There are 13 residues in the CDR3. Germline values: CDR1 DFQATT, CDR2 SNEGSKA (reference sequence). V gave up 3 bases and J gave up 7 bases, with 15 bases separating them. CDR3: CSARSGGVGGYTF. For the CDR3, the DNA is TGCAGTGCTAGGTCCGGAGGGGTTGGTGGCTACACCTTC.

This clonotype was seen a handful of times. The rearrangement uses TRBV24-1 and TRBJ2-1; tentatively, D is TRBD2 (5 bases). The CDR3 covers 14 residues. The germline V gene encodes CDR1 KGHDR and CDR2 SFDVKD. Trimming removed 3 bases from V and 4 bases from J, with 9 bases in between. Here the CDR3 DNA reads TGTGCCACCAGTGATCGCGACTATTACAATGAGCAGTTCTTC. This gives the protein CATSDRDYYNEQFF.

The chain has TRBV5-6 and TRBJ2-5; D ambiguous. The CDR3 extends over 15 amino acids. Germline CDR1 and CDR2: SGHDT and YYEEEE. With 0 bases removed from V and 2 bases from J, the gap between germline ends came to 11 bases. CDR3 sequence reads: CASSLGRQSQETQYF. Here the CDR3 DNA reads TGTGCCAGCAGCTTGGGGCGGCAGTCGCAAGAGACCCAGTACTTC.

This clonotype was counted once. V and J are TRBV29-1 and TRBJ2-1, with D tentatively TRBD2 (6 bases). The CDR3 has 12 amino acids. Germline V gene sequence: CDR1 SQVTM, CDR2 ANQGSEA. V dropped 4 bases and J dropped 6 bases, with 10 bases sitting between them. CDR3 DNA sequence: TGCAGCGTTGGACTAGGACCCAATGAGCAGTTCTTC. As protein: CSVGLGPNEQFF.

The sample holds a few counts of this clonotype. The J gene is TRBJ2-2, the V gene TRBV4-1; D remains ambiguous. The CDR3 sequence is 14 residues long. Germline V gene sequence: CDR1 MGHRA, CDR2 YSYEKL. Trimming left V 2 bases short and J 5 bases short, with 9 bases between. The CDR3 reads CASSQSLLTGELFF. CDR3 bases: TGCGCCAGCAGCCAATCCCTGTTGACCGGGGAGCTGTTTTTT.

The V call is TRBV28, the J call TRBJ1-3; 7 nucleotides line up with TRBD1. CDR3 length: 15 amino acids. The ends lost 6 bases at V and 2 bases at J; junction bases unmatched: 7. The germline gives CDR1 MDHEN, CDR2 SYDVKM. CDR3 in DNA: TGTGCCAGCAGCCGAACAGGGGAACCTGGAAACACCATATATTTT. It codes for CASSRTGEPGNTIYF.

This chain connects TRBV19 to TRBJ2-1, with D uncertain. The V gene's germline CDR1 is LNHDA and CDR2 SQIVND (reference sequence). This CDR3 is built from 13 residues. The V end lost 3 bases, the J end lost 8 bases, and 11 bases lay between the germline ends. CDR3 sequence reads: CASSMMSPDEQFF. In DNA form, the CDR3 reads TGTGCCAGTAGTATGATGTCGCCAGATGAGCAGTTCTTC.

This clonotype has just a few counts. In nucleotides, the CDR3 is TGTGCCAGCAGCTTAGGGTTAAGAGGCCTGGATGAGCAGTTCTTC. Translating gives CASSLGLRGLDEQFF. V usage is TRBV11-1 and J usage is TRBJ2-1; D not resolved. CDR1 is SGHAT, CDR2 FQDESV, per germline (reference sequence). V gave up 1 base and J gave up 8 bases, with 15 bases separating them. CDR3 length: 15 residues.

V and J are TRBV29-1 and TRBJ1-2; 9 positions agree with TRBD1. Germline V lookup: CDR1 SQVTM, CDR2 ANQGSEA. The CDR3 runs to 14 residues. Trimming removed 2 bases from V and 7 bases from J; junction bases left unmatched: 8. CDR3 residues: CSVEPGQGPSGYTF. DNA for the CDR3: TGCAGCGTTGAACCGGGACAGGGACCTTCTGGCTACACCTTC.

This clonotype has just a few counts. V and J are TRBV11-2 and TRBJ2-7; TRBD1 aligns across 7 bases. Trimming at V came to 3 bases and at J to 5 bases, leaving 13 bases not matched to a gene. Germline lookup yields CDR1 SGHAT and CDR2 FQNNGV. The CDR3 loop spans 16 amino acids. CDR3 nucleotides: TGTGCCAGCAGCTTCGATAGGTCCGAAGGGGGCGACGAGCAGTACGTC. Protein: CASSFDRSEGGDEQYV.

The chain couples TRBV18 to TRBJ2-6; D is uncertain. The germline V gene has CDR1 KGHSH and CDR2 LQKENI. V lost 3 bases and J lost 2, with 8 bases in between. The CDR3 extends over 15 amino acids. CDR3 residues: CASSPNRAGANVLTF. In nucleotides, the CDR3 is TGTGCCAGCTCACCGAATCGAGCTGGGGCCAACGTCCTGACTTTC.

The rearrangement uses TRBV15 and TRBJ2-7; the D gene is possibly TRBD2 (6 bases). Germline assignment: CDR1 LNHNV and CDR2 YYDKDF (reference sequence). The CDR3 is made up of 13 amino acids. Trimming removed 3 bases from V and 3 bases from J, with 9 bases in between. The chain's CDR3 is CATSSREHYEQYF. CDR3 DNA sequence: TGTGCCACCAGCAGCCGGGAGCACTACGAGCAGTACTTC.

The chain couples TRBV5-6 to TRBJ2-1; D gene ambiguous. The CDR3 consists of 15 residues. Germline CDR1 SGHDT, CDR2 YYEEEE. With 4 bases removed from V and 0 bases from J, the gap between germline ends came to 11 bases. The CDR3 nucleotides are TGTGCCAGCAGCCGAGACACGAGCTCCTACAATGAGCAGTTCTTC. It encodes CASSRDTSSYNEQFF.

The chain uses TRBV7-9 and TRBJ1-1; the D is unclear. This CDR3 spans 14 amino acids. V lost 1 base, J lost 0 bases, and 6 bases lay in between. The germline V gene encodes CDR1 SEHNR and CDR2 FQNEAQ (reference sequence). The CDR3 is CASSLDRLNTEAFF. CDR3 sequence (DNA): TGTGCCAGCAGCTTAGACAGACTGAACACTGAAGCTTTCTTT. The variable domain in full, completed from reference TRBV7-9 and TRBJ1-1, reads DTGVSQNPRHKITKRGQNVTFRCDPISEHNRLYWYRQTLGQGPEFLTYFQNEAQLEKSRLLSDRFSAERPKGSFSTLEIQRTEQGDSAMYLCASSLDRLNTEAFFGQGTRLTVV.

The V gene is TRBV20-1, the J gene TRBJ2-7; D is unclear. Germline V gene sequence: CDR1 DFQATT, CDR2 SNEGSKA (reference sequence). CDR3 length equals 11 residues. Trimming removed 1 base at V and 5 bases at J, with 6 bases between. The chain's CDR3 is CSARGWNEQYF. The CDR3, as DNA: TGCAGTGCTAGAGGCTGGAACGAGCAGTACTTC.

The chain has TRBV11-1 and TRBJ2-7; unclear D gene. Trimming removed 3 bases from V and 3 bases from J, with 3 bases in between. The CDR3 is 11 residues long. Germline assignment: CDR1 SGHAT and CDR2 FQDESV (reference sequence). The CDR3 spells CASSFDYEQYF. DNA of the CDR3: TGTGCCAGCAGCTTTGACTACGAGCAGTACTTC.

The chain employs TRBV6-1 and TRBJ2-2, with 10 positions matching TRBD1. V lost 6 bases to trimming and J lost 7 bases; unmatched junction nucleotides: 8. Germline V gene data show CDR1 as MNHNS and CDR2 as SASEGT. The CDR3 loop spans 15 amino acids. CDR3 sequence: CASRGTGEGHGELFF. In DNA form, the CDR3 reads TGTGCCAGCAGGGGGACAGGGGAAGGGCACGGGGAGCTGTTTTTT.

V and J are TRBV11-3 and TRBJ2-7; 10 nucleotides agree with TRBD2. This CDR3 contains 18 residues. Per the germline V gene, CDR1 is SGHNT and CDR2 is YENEEA. Trimming at V came to 1 base and at J to 3 bases, leaving 12 bases not matched to a gene. DNA of the CDR3: TGTGCCAGCAGCTTAGTAGGGCTCCTAGCGGGGGCCAACTACGAGCAGTACGTC. Translation gives CASSLVGLLAGANYEQYV.

A few counts support this clonotype. The CDR3 DNA reads as TGCAGTGCTAGAGCGTCAGCTAATCAGCCCCAGCATTTT. This sequence encodes CSARASANQPQHF. V usage is TRBV20-1 and J usage is TRBJ1-5; D is undetermined. This CDR3 comprises 13 residues. Between the trimmed V and J ends, which lost 1 base and 4 bases, there was a span of 8 bases. Germline CDR1 is DFQATT and CDR2 is SNEGSKA (reference sequence).

The chain couples TRBV29-1 to TRBJ2-2; D remains unclear. Trimming took off 6 bases at V and 2 bases at J, with 4 bases between the two ends. The CDR3 extends over 11 amino acids. Germline CDR1 reads SQVTM; CDR2 reads ANQGSEA. This CDR3 is CSVQNTGELFF. CDR3 sequence (DNA): TGCAGCGTCCAAAACACCGGGGAGCTGTTTTTT.

This clonotype has more than one count but fewer than ten. CDR3 in DNA: TGCAGTGTGACGGGGGCGGGGGATACGCAGTATTTT. Translating it yields CSVTGAGDTQYF. The chain combines TRBV20-1 with TRBJ2-3; either TRBD1 or TRBD2 may fit D (6 bases each). This CDR3 spans 12 amino acids. V lost 7 bases, J lost 6 bases, and 14 bases lay in between. The germline V gene has CDR1 DFQATT and CDR2 SNEGSKA (reference sequence).

For this clonotype: A read error may account for a junction end that differs from germline. The chain recombines TRBV20-1 with TRBJ2-5; D could derive from TRBD1 or TRBD2 (7 bases each). The CDR3 consists of 10 residues. Germline V lookup: CDR1 DFQATT, CDR2 SNEGSKA (reference sequence). DNA of the CDR3: TGCAGTGCTAGGGAGACAGGGAGGGACTTC. Its translation: CSARETGRDF.

This chain connects TRBV9 to TRBJ2-5; TRBD1 aligns across 8 bases. V trimming: 0 bases; J trimming: 2 bases; junction bases outside the gene matches: 3. The CDR3 runs 15 residues. In germline, CDR1 is SGDLS, CDR2 YYNGEE. CDR3: CASSVAGGLQETQYF. DNA of the CDR3: TGTGCCAGCAGCGTAGCAGGGGGCCTACAAGAGACCCAGTACTTC.